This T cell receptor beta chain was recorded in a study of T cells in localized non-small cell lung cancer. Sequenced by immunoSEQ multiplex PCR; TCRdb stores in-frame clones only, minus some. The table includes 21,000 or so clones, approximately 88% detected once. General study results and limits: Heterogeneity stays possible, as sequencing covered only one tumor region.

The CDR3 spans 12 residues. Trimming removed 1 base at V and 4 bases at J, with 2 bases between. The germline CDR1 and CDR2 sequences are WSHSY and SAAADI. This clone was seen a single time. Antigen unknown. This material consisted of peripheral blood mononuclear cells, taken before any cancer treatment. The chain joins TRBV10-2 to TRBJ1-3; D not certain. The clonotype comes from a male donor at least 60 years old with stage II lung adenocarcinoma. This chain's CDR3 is CASSEYGNTIYF. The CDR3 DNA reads TGCGCCAGCAGTGAGTACGGAAACACCATATATTTT.